The clone carrying this T cell receptor beta chain was recorded at least ten times. The antigen remains unidentified. TCR alpha and beta CDR3 regions were amplified from RNA using iRepertoire nested multiplex PCR. Input was 100-400 ng of tissue mRNA or PBMC total RNA. TCRdb analysed the multiplex PCR reads with MiXCR anew, one entry per CDR3 protein. The sample contains 150,000 to 200,000 distinct CDR3 sequences, 25% to 35% of which appear only once. These data come from a study of glioma-infiltrating T cells. Points from the study as a whole: Gliomas, especially low-grade, showed above-expected tissue-blood divergence; non-neoplastic patients showed below.

The sample taken for sequencing was glioma tissue, nonneoplastic brain tissue, or PBMCs (not recorded which). The sequence was collected from a human donor with low-grade glioma or glioblastoma, undergoing nonglioma brain surgery, or in good health (not recorded which).

The CDR3: CASRTGRYEQYF. The DNA for the CDR3 is TGTGCCAGCAGGACAGGGCGGTACGAGCAGTACTTC. This chain connects TRBV6-1 to TRBJ2-7; TRBD1 agrees at 7 bases. Germline CDR1 is MNHNS and CDR2 is SASEGT. The CDR3 runs to 12 residues. With V trimmed by 6 bases and J by 4 bases, 3 bases remained unmatched.